This is a list of T cell receptor beta chains from one sample in a study of blood T cell repertoires in COVID-19. Using immunoSEQ multiplex PCR, the repertoire was profiled, and TCRdb retains in-frame clones only, with some absent. The table includes around 23,000 clones, 65% to 75% detected once. The specimen sequenced was peripheral blood. These receptors were obtained from a man aged 45 to 65 with COVID-19, enrolled during active disease. Each CDR3 is given with its conserved first and last residue. Fields, in order: CDR3 protein, CDR3 DNA, D gene, J gene, CDR3 length, V gene, clone size. A D gene is named only where the DNA matches it firmly. Some rows have no size entry. The others give once, few or many, or a class for an expanded clone.

CDR3 protein: CASSYGANNEQFF
CDR3 DNA: TGTGCCAGCAGTTACGGGGCAAACAATGAGCAGTTCTTC
D gene: -
J gene: TRBJ2-1
CDR3 length: 13
V gene: TRBV6-5
clone size: -

CDR3 protein: CASRRDTAGPFFSQPQHF
CDR3 DNA: TGTGCAAGTCGCCGAGACACGGCAGGTCCTTTTTTTAGTCAGCCCCAGCATTTT
D gene: -
J gene: TRBJ1-5
CDR3 length: 18
V gene: TRBV12-2
clone size: -

CDR3 protein: CASSQGGGSTDTQYF
CDR3 DNA: TGTGCCAGTTCCCAAGGGGGGGGAAGCACAGATACGCAGTATTTT
D gene: -
J gene: TRBJ2-3
CDR3 length: 15
V gene: TRBV28
clone size: -

CDR3 protein: CASTPGPQGRRVYEQFF
CDR3 DNA: TGCGCCAGCACCCCCGGGCCTCAGGGCCGAAGGGTCTATGAGCAGTTCTTC
D gene: -
J gene: TRBJ2-1
CDR3 length: 17
V gene: TRBV4-1
clone size: -

CDR3 protein: CASSELRASGRGSNTGELFF
CDR3 DNA: TGTGCCAGCAGTGAACTAAGGGCTAGCGGGAGAGGCTCGAACACCGGGGAGCTGTTTTTT
D gene: TRBD2
J gene: TRBJ2-2
CDR3 length: 20
V gene: TRBV6-1
clone size: -

CDR3 protein: CATSDRAYGYTF
CDR3 DNA: TGTGCCACCAGTGACAGGGCCTATGGCTACACCTTC
D gene: -
J gene: TRBJ1-2
CDR3 length: 12
V gene: TRBV24-1
clone size: few

CDR3 protein: CATSRDQSSGNTIYF
CDR3 DNA: TGTGCCACCAGCAGAGACCAGTCTTCGGGAAACACCATATATTTT
D gene: -
J gene: TRBJ1-3
CDR3 length: 15
V gene: TRBV15
clone size: -

CDR3 protein: CASSLNPSGNLLSYEQYF
CDR3 DNA: TGTGCCAGCAGCTTAAACCCTAGCGGGAACCTTCTATCCTACGAGCAGTACTTC
D gene: TRBD2
J gene: TRBJ2-7
CDR3 length: 18
V gene: TRBV13
clone size: -

CDR3 protein: CASSQVATREETQYF
CDR3 DNA: TGTGCCAGCAGCCAAGTCGCGACTAGGGAAGAGACCCAGTACTTC
D gene: -
J gene: TRBJ2-5
CDR3 length: 15
V gene: TRBV3-1/TRBV3-2
clone size: once

CDR3 protein: CASSQSPGQGANEQYF
CDR3 DNA: TGCGCCAGCAGTCAATCGCCAGGACAGGGGGCGAACGAGCAGTACTTC
D gene: TRBD1
J gene: TRBJ2-7
CDR3 length: 16
V gene: TRBV23-1
clone size: -

CDR3 protein: CASWKYGQGGNQPQHF
CDR3 DNA: TGTGCCAGCTGGAAGTACGGACAGGGTGGGAATCAGCCCCAGCATTTT
D gene: TRBD1
J gene: TRBJ1-5
CDR3 length: 16
V gene: TRBV6-6
clone size: -

CDR3 protein: CASSLELRGVGTDTQYF
CDR3 DNA: TGCGCCAGCAGCTTAGAGCTTCGCGGGGTAGGTACAGATACGCAGTATTTT
D gene: -
J gene: TRBJ2-3
CDR3 length: 17
V gene: TRBV5-1
clone size: -

CDR3 protein: CASSQIGQGEETQYF
CDR3 DNA: TGTGCCAGCAGCCAAATCGGACAGGGGGAGGAGACCCAGTACTTC
D gene: TRBD1
J gene: TRBJ2-5
CDR3 length: 15
V gene: TRBV4-2
clone size: -

CDR3 protein: CASYEGSGSGANVLTF
CDR3 DNA: TGCGCCAGTTACGAGGGTTCAGGTTCTGGGGCCAACGTCCTGACTTTC
D gene: -
J gene: TRBJ2-6
CDR3 length: 16
V gene: TRBV5-1
clone size: once

CDR3 protein: CASRPGTGHGRTDTQYF
CDR3 DNA: TGTGCCAGCAGACCCGGGACAGGGCACGGACGCACAGATACGCAGTATTTT
D gene: TRBD1
J gene: TRBJ2-3
CDR3 length: 17
V gene: TRBV5-8
clone size: once

CDR3 protein: CASSVGGNSPLHF
CDR3 DNA: TGTGCCAGCAGTGTAGGCGGGAACTCACCCCTCCACTTT
D gene: -
J gene: TRBJ1-6
CDR3 length: 13
V gene: TRBV28
clone size: few

CDR3 protein: CASSALNRGAEAFF
CDR3 DNA: TGTGCCAGTAGTGCCCTAAACCGGGGAGCTGAAGCTTTCTTT
D gene: -
J gene: TRBJ1-1
CDR3 length: 14
V gene: TRBV19
clone size: -